The 28 T cell receptor beta chains listed next were all sequenced from one sample in a study of T cells in localized non-small cell lung cancer (dated by TCRdb to the early 2020s). The library relied on the immunoSEQ multiplex PCR assay. Drawn from immuneACCESS, this table holds only the in-frame rearrangements with V and J called that TCRdb kept. Clones are partly lost; checked studies trace under half to an unresolved V gene and leave the rest unexplained. In all, the sample holds 23,000 or so clones, and about 86% of those were seen once. The ten largest clones take up nearly 5% of the sample. This sample comprised PBMCs, obtained before any cancer treatment. Receptor source: a man aged 35-69 years with stage II lung adenocarcinoma.

V and J are TRBV7-8 and TRBJ2-7; TRBD1 agrees at 11 bases. The CDR3 has 13 amino acids. Germline V gene data show CDR1 as SGHVS and CDR2 as FQNEAQ. Losses at the gene ends were 4 bases for V and 7 bases for J; bases not matched to a gene: 3. CDR3 sequence (DNA): TGTGCCAGCAGCTCGGACAGGGGGCAGGAGCAGTACTTC. Its translation is CASSSDRGQEQYF.

This clone was detected once. The CDR3 sequence is CASSLSSGGADGELFF. CDR3 nucleotides: TGTGCCAGCAGCTTGTCTAGCGGGGGGGCGGACGGGGAGCTGTTTTTT. The chain carries TRBV7-2 and TRBJ2-2, with 12 nucleotides matching TRBD2. CDR1 is SGHTA, CDR2 FQGNSA, per germline. V gave up 3 bases and J gave up 7 bases; unmatched junction bases: 6. The CDR3 is 16 residues long.

This clone has just a few counts. The genes are TRBV27 and TRBJ1-2, with D possibly matching TRBD1 (6 bases). The V end lost 8 bases, the J end lost 5 bases, and 18 bases lay between the germline ends. CDR3 length equals 14 residues. Germline CDR1 reads MNHEY; CDR2 reads SMNVEV (reference sequence). This chain's CDR3 is CASGSHQGIYGYTF. The CDR3 bases are TGTGCCAGCGGGTCCCATCAGGGGATTTATGGCTACACCTTC.

The chain has TRBV9 and TRBJ2-6, with D possibly TRBD1 on 5 matching bases. The CDR3 runs 16 residues. V was shortened by 2 bases and J by 2 bases, with 11 bases between the two germline ends. Germline CDR1 is SGDLS and CDR2 is YYNGEE. CDR3 amino acids: CASSVQGGAGANVLTF. The CDR3 DNA follows: TGTGCCAGCAGCGTCCAGGGTGGGGCTGGGGCCAACGTCCTGACTTTC.

The chain employs TRBV5-5 and TRBJ2-3; 9 nucleotides match TRBD1. This CDR3 has 18 amino acids. Germline V CDR1 and CDR2: SGHKS, YYEKEE (reference sequence). The ends lost 4 bases at V and 4 bases at J; junction bases unmatched: 16. CDR3 in amino acids: CASSPRVTGTGISDTQYF. CDR3 sequence (DNA): TGTGCCAGCAGCCCGAGGGTGACCGGGACAGGGATATCAGATACGCAGTATTTT.

The gene calls are TRBV5-1 and TRBJ2-3; 12 nucleotides match TRBD2. Losses at the gene ends were 4 bases for V and 1 base for J; bases not matched to a gene: 4. Germline CDR1 and CDR2: SGHRS and YFSETQ. The CDR3 is made up of 16 amino acids. The DNA for the CDR3 is TGCGCCAGCAGCCCGCTAGCGGGGGGGCGCACAGATACGCAGTATTTT. Translating gives CASSPLAGGRTDTQYF.

The chain links TRBV7-2 to TRBJ1-3, with no clear D. The CDR3 covers 14 residues. Deletions cut 6 bases from V and 0 bases from J, with 9 bases between. CDR1 SGHTA and CDR2 FQGNSA come from the germline V gene. Here the CDR3 reads CASRPGPSGNTIYF. In DNA form, the CDR3 reads TGTGCCAGCAGACCCGGGCCCTCTGGAAACACCATATATTTT.

This chain uses TRBV25-1 with TRBJ1-2; possible D gene TRBD1, 5 bases. Germline loops: CDR1 MGHDK, CDR2 SYGVNS. The CDR3 consists of 16 residues. Trimming pared 3 bases from V and 7 bases from J, leaving 21 bases between. CDR3 amino acids: CASSDFASGRDGGYTF. As DNA, the CDR3 is TGTGCCAGCAGTGATTTCGCTAGCGGCAGGGATGGTGGCTACACCTTC.

The chain employs TRBV28 and TRBJ2-7, with D tentatively TRBD2 (5 bases). This CDR3 is built from 12 residues. With 5 bases removed from V and 11 bases from J, the gap between germline ends came to 16 bases. The germline V gene encodes CDR1 MDHEN and CDR2 SYDVKM. CDR3 sequence (DNA): TGTGCCAGCAGTCTCCACTCGGGGAAGGAGTACTTC. This sequence encodes CASSLHSGKEYF. Full variable domain (outside the CDR3, taken from reference TRBV28 and TRBJ2-7): DVKVTQSSRYLVKRTGEKVFLECVQDMDHENMFWYRQDPGLGLRLIYFSYDVKMKEKGDIPEGYSVSREKKERFSLILESASTNQTSMYLCASSLHSGKEYFGPGTRLTVT.

This clone was detected a few times. The same CDR3 also results from other DNA sequences found in this sample. The V and J genes are TRBV2 and TRBJ1-5; no reliable D call. The CDR3 sequence is 13 residues long. V shed 4 bases and J shed 0 bases, with 4 bases lying between them. Germline CDR1 reads SNHLY; CDR2 reads FYNNEI. CDR3 DNA sequence: TGTGCCAGCAGTGCCAATAGCAATCAGCCCCAGCATTTT. It is translated as CASSANSNQPQHF.

This clone turned up a few times. The J gene is TRBJ2-7, the V gene TRBV28; a weak D match, TRBD2 (6 bases). V was trimmed by 7 bases and J by 2 bases, leaving 18 bases between them. The CDR3 contains 15 residues. Germline loops: CDR1 MDHEN, CDR2 SYDVKM. For the CDR3, the DNA is TGTGCCAGCACCCAGGGCGGGGTGTCCGCCTACGAGCAGTACTTC. This encodes CASTQGGVSAYEQYF.

This chain connects TRBV11-2 to TRBJ2-7, with 12 bases lining up with TRBD2. The ends lost 4 bases at V and 2 bases at J; junction bases unmatched: 3. CDR1 SGHAT and CDR2 FQNNGV come from the germline V gene. This CDR3 is built from 15 residues. This CDR3 reads CASSSRTSGTYEQYF. In DNA form, the CDR3 reads TGTGCCAGCAGCTCCCGGACTAGCGGGACCTACGAGCAGTACTTC.

V gene TRBV18 combines with J gene TRBJ2-1; TRBD1 aligns across 9 bases. The CDR3 totals 14 residues. Looked up from germline, CDR1 is KGHSH and CDR2 is LQKENI. After removal of 6 bases from V and 7 bases from J, the junction contained 7 bases not matched to a gene. The CDR3 is CASSHIGQGNEQFF. As DNA, the CDR3 is TGTGCCAGCTCTCACATAGGACAGGGGAATGAGCAGTTCTTC.

The genes are TRBV5-4 and TRBJ2-7; TRBD1 matches 11 bases. The CDR3 spans 15 residues. V shed 2 bases and J 4 bases; nucleotides not matched to a gene: 5. The germline gives CDR1 SGHNT, CDR2 YYREEE (reference sequence). The DNA for the CDR3 is TGTGCCAGCAGCTTTCTTGGACAGGGGGCTTACGAGCAGTACTTC. The encoded protein is CASSFLGQGAYEQYF.

The chain recombines TRBV6-5 with TRBJ2-1; D could derive from TRBD1 or TRBD2 (5 bases each). Germline V CDR1 and CDR2: MNHEY, SVGAGI. Between the trimmed V and J ends, which lost 4 bases and 4 bases, there was a span of 11 bases. This CDR3 has 14 residues. CDR3 nucleotide sequence: TGTGCCAGCAGTTCAGAGGGGCCTTACAATGAGCAGTTCTTC. It is translated as CASSSEGPYNEQFF.

The rearrangement links TRBV19 to TRBJ1-5; perhaps TRBD1 as D (6 bases). Per germline, CDR1 LNHDA and CDR2 SQIVND (reference sequence). Trimming left V 6 bases short and J 2 bases short, with 29 bases between. This CDR3 spans 20 amino acids. DNA for the CDR3: TGTGCCAGTAGGCCCGGGGGGGGCGCGAGGGCCGGTTTAGGCAATCAGCCCCAGCATTTT. Its protein is CASRPGGGARAGLGNQPQHF. The variable domain in full, with the rest retrieved from reference TRBV19 and TRBJ1-5, is DGGITQSPKYLFRKEGQNVTLSCEQNLNHDAMYWYRQDPGQGLRLIYYSQIVNDFQKGDIAEGYSVSREKKESFPLTVTSAQKNPTAFYLCASRPGGGARAGLGNQPQHFGDGTRLSIL.

CDR3: CASSLDAGSQPQHF. DNA for the CDR3: TGTGCCAGCAGCTTGGACGCAGGGAGTCAGCCCCAGCATTTT. The chain carries TRBV6-5 and TRBJ1-5; D possibly corresponds to TRBD1 (5 bases). The ends were cut back, 6 bases at V and 6 bases at J, with 15 bases in the middle. Germline V gene lookup returns CDR1 MNHEY and CDR2 SVGAGI. The CDR3 spans 14 residues.

The CDR3 DNA reads TGCGCCAGCAGCCCTGGGTGGCTCGGGCGCGAGCAGTACTTC. This codes for CASSPGWLGREQYF. V usage is TRBV5-1 and J usage is TRBJ2-7; D is undetermined. The length of the CDR3 is 14 residues. Germline V CDR1 and CDR2: SGHRS, YFSETQ. Trimming shortened V by 4 bases and J by 6 bases, and 17 bases separated the two germline ends. Full variable domain (rest looked up from reference TRBV5-1 and TRBJ2-7): KAGVTQTPRYLIKTRGQQVTLSCSPISGHRSVSWYQQTPGQGLQFLFEYFSETQRNKGNFPGRFSGRQFSNSRSEMNVSTLELGDSALYLCASSPGWLGREQYFGPGTRLTVT.

This chain connects TRBV21-1 to TRBJ1-6. TRBV21-1 is assigned pseudogene status. CDR3 length: 16 residues. The CDR3 is CASLKDGGPYNSPLHF. The CDR3 DNA reads TGTGCCAGCTTAAAAGACGGGGGCCCCTATAATTCACCCCTCCACTTT.

The gene calls are TRBV6-1 and TRBJ1-4; D gene unclear. V shed 6 bases and J shed 2 bases, with 13 bases lying between them. The CDR3 extends over 15 amino acids. CDR1 and CDR2 (germline): MNHNS, SASEGT. CDR3 residues: CASSAEDLTNEKLFF. CDR3 sequence (DNA): TGTGCCAGCAGCGCCGAGGACCTGACTAATGAAAAACTGTTTTTT.

In the case of this clone: Its ends do not fully match the called genes, so a read error is possible. The chain carries TRBV6-1 and TRBJ1-2; D remains unclear. Germline V gene data show CDR1 as MNHNS and CDR2 as SASEGT. The CDR3 spans 12 residues. CDR3 coding DNA: TGTGCCAGCAGTGTCGGCAACAGCCATCTCAGCTTC. Its translation is CASSVGNSHLSF.

In this sample, this clone turned up once. J is TRBJ1-2 and V is TRBV5-1, with D perhaps matching TRBD1 (6 bases). Germline CDR1 and CDR2: SGHRS and YFSETQ. CDR3 length: 14 residues. Trimming shortened V by 0 bases and J by 6 bases, and 12 bases separated the two germline ends. The CDR3 here is CASSLETGLDGYTF. The CDR3 DNA sequence: TGCGCCAGCAGCTTGGAAACAGGGTTGGATGGCTACACCTTC.

This sequence joins TRBV18 and TRBJ2-3; D ambiguous. This CDR3 region has 13 residues. Between the trimmed V and J ends, which lost 3 bases and 2 bases, there was a span of 6 bases. CDR1 KGHSH and CDR2 LQKENI come from the germline V gene. The CDR3 bases are TGTGCCAGCTCACCGCCATCCACAGATACGCAGTATTTT. This codes for CASSPPSTDTQYF.

The V call is TRBV19, the J call TRBJ2-1; 7 bases align to TRBD1. With 3 bases clipped from V and 0 bases from J, the junction kept 2 bases outside the gene matches. Germline assignment: CDR1 LNHDA and CDR2 SQIVND (reference sequence). The CDR3 runs to 15 residues. CDR3 nucleotides: TGTGCCAGTAGTATGACAGGGATCTCCTACAATGAGCAGTTCTTC. Encoded protein: CASSMTGISYNEQFF.

The gene calls are TRBV19 and TRBJ1-5; no reliable D call. This CDR3 contains 14 residues. V dropped 4 bases and J dropped 4 bases, with 11 bases sitting between them. Looked up from germline, CDR1 is LNHDA and CDR2 is SQIVND (reference sequence). CDR3 DNA: TGTGCCAGTAGTACCGGACGGAATAATCAGCCCCAGCATTTT. Its translation: CASSTGRNNQPQHF.

CDR3 residues: CASSVDRAGNTIYF. As DNA, the CDR3 is TGTGCCAGCAGTGTAGACAGGGCTGGAAACACCATATATTTT. V is TRBV2 and J is TRBJ1-3; TRBD1 matches 7 bases. The germline CDR1 and CDR2 sequences are SNHLY and FYNNEI. CDR3 length: 14 amino acids. The trim removed 4 bases at V and 2 bases at J, leaving 2 bases unmatched.

This chain uses TRBV6-5 with TRBJ2-4; D uncertain. Per the germline V gene, CDR1 is MNHEY and CDR2 is SVGAGI. CDR3 length: 15 residues. V was cut by 6 bases and J by 0 bases, with 12 bases left in between. The CDR3 is CASSLPYLAKNIQYF. CDR3 coding DNA: TGTGCCAGCAGCCTACCCTATCTAGCCAAAAACATTCAGTACTTC.

The rearrangement joins TRBV6-1 to TRBJ2-7; 14 bases are a match to TRBD2. J gave up 5 bases and V 6 bases, and 3 bases lay outside the gene matches. The germline gives CDR1 MNHNS, CDR2 SASEGT. The CDR3 loop spans 14 amino acids. CDR3 sequence (DNA): TGTGCCAGCAGAGGGACTAGCGGGGGCCACGAGCAGTACTTC. Translating it yields CASRGTSGGHEQYF.